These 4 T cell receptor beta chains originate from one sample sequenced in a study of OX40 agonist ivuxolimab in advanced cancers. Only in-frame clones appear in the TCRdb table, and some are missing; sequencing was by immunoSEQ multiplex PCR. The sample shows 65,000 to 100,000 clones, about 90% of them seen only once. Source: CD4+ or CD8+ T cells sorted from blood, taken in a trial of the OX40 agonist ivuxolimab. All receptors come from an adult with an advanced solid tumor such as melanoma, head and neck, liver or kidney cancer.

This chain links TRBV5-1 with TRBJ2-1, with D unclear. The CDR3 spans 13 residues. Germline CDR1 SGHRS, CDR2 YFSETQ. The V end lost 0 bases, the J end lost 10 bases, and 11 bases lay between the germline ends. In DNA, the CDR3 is TGCGCCAGCAGCTTGGAACTCCGTGGGGAGCAGTTCTTC. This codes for CASSLELRGEQFF.

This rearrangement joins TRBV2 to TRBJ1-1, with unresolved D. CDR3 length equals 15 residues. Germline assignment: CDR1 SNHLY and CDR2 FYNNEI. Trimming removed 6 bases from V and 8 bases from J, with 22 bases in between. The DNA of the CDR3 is TGTGCCAGCAGCGAGGAAAGCCCGAGGATTATGGAAGCTTTCTTT. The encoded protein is CASSEESPRIMEAFF.

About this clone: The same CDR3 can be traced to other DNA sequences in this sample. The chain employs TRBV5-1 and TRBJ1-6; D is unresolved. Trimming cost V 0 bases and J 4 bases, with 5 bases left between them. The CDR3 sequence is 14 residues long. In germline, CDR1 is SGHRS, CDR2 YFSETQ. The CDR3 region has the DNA TGCGCCAGCAGCTTGGCGGAGTATAATTCACCCCTCCACTTT. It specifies CASSLAEYNSPLHF. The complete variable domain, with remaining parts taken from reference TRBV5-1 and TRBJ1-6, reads KAGVTQTPRYLIKTRGQQVTLSCSPISGHRSVSWYQQTPGQGLQFLFEYFSETQRNKGNFPGRFSGRQFSNSRSEMNVSTLELGDSALYLCASSLAEYNSPLHFGNGTRLTVT.

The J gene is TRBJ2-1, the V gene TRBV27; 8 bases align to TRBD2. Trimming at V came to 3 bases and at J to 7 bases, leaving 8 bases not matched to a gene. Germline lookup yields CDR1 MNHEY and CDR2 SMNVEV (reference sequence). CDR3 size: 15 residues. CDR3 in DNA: TGTGCCAGCAGTTTTCGCCGGGGGGGCGGGAATGAGCAGTTCTTC. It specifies CASSFRRGGGNEQFF.